This record covers a single T cell receptor beta chain. Its antigen is unknown. Base qualities were left out, and no much larger clone turns up one base away. Each donor gave one peripheral blood draw, approximately 110 mL on average, collected into heparinised tubes. Using a panel that included CD45RO, CCR7, CD25, CD127, CD95 and CD27, naive, central memory, regulatory and stem cell-like memory CD4+ T cells were sorted on a BD FACSAria II. All sorted populations exceeded 98% purity. PBMCs were isolated immediately by Lymphoprep density gradient centrifugation and stained directly without culture. So that batch effects would be minimized, each experiment stained and sorted samples in pairs, pairing one healthy donor with one patient. The CDR3 holds 13 amino acids from the cysteine to the phenylalanine. Just CDR3 DNA is preserved here, 39 bases in frame from base 1. CDR1 and CDR2 (SGHAT, FQNNGV) derive from the germline V gene. Trimming takes 5 bases off V and 5 bases off J; junction bases not matched to a gene: 3.

This sample stems from a study of beta chain features in type 1 diabetes (dated by TCRdb to the late 2010s). With respect to the entire study: Mean age, gender distribution, total cell number and subset yield were not different between patients and healthy donors. Whereas all 28 donors provided naive and central memory subsets, regulatory and stem cell-like memory subsets were isolated from just 8 patients and about 8 healthy donors. A total of approximately 110,000,000 sorted cells were examined across all samples, and a strong correlation was observed between cell number per subset and RNA yield. The study compared TCRB repertoires of sorted circulating CD4+ T cell subsets between recently diagnosed type 1 diabetes patients and matched healthy donors.

What the work shows at the level of the full study, not this receptor alone: Because small numbers of individuals were included in the HLA sub-analyses, any influence of HLA type on TCRB rearrangement was left unresolved. Type 1 diabetes patients showed a moderate but significant shortening of TCRB CDR3 length in all four CD4+ subsets. PCR may preferentially amplify shorter templates, but because patient and control samples were amplified and corrected together, any resulting skew would affect both groups equally. Because cDNA was sequenced instead of genomic DNA, highly expressing activated cells could be over-represented, though the groups showed no difference in activation or CD3 levels. At VDJ recombination sites, patients with type 1 diabetes made fewer insertions and deleted more nucleotides, a pattern implying thymic rearrangement abnormalities. Naive, central memory and regulatory TCRB repertoires appeared to be more alike among patients than among healthy donors.

The entire amount of isolated RNA was reverse transcribed using the High Capacity cDNA Reverse Transcription Kit, so the sequenced TCRB transcripts were expressed ones. Deep immunoSEQ sequencing was applied to naive, central memory and regulatory T cell samples, giving an average of roughly 3.5 million total reads per sample. Sorted cells were lysed in RLT buffer and RNA was extracted with DNase-treated RNeasy Micro or Mini kits, depending on cell number. To prevent cross-contamination, each cell subset was processed individually, whereas patient and healthy donor samples were processed jointly. TCRB sequences were amplified from cDNA with the immunoSEQ multiplex PCR, producing 87-bp fragments spanning the CDR3 region. Sequencing of the amplicons was done on the Illumina HiSeq platform. The authors' pipeline ran thus. Synthetic template baselines were used to correct PCR bias computationally, reads within Hamming distance 2 were collapsed, and singletons that could not be merged were discarded. Reads were aligned against IMGT to assign V, D and J genes, CDR3 length and insertions or deletions at six rearrangement sites. Within each subset, clonotype counts were normalized to sorted cell number, and only after that were true diversity and Gini coefficients computed with the tcR R package. The overlap coefficient, calculated on TCRB nucleotide sequences, was used to quantify repertoire sharing. As a proxy for the pre-selection repertoire, out-of-frame TCRB sequences from naive cells were analyzed. TCRdb took over this immuneACCESS table, retaining in-frame rearrangements with V and J assigned. Such tables are incomplete; in checked studies, under half of the missing clones stem from an unresolved V gene, and the remainder is unexplained. V and J calls and clone size are as listed in that table; D and trimming were resolved from the DNA. Recorded for this sample are around 140,000 clones; roughly a tenth of them occurred a single time. The ten biggest clones cover under 1.5% of the sample.

The sequence was collected from a man aged 18-30 years in good health. Sequenced: naive CD4+ T cells from blood. The sample's cell subset or site label is to be understood as: true naive CD4+ T cells. The chain is made from TRBV11-2 and TRBJ1-5; the junction holds 7 bases that match TRBD1. The CDR3 reads CASSAQGDQPQHF. The sequenced DNA: TGTGCCAGCAGCGCGCAGGGGGATCAGCCCCAGCATTTT.